This note documents a single T cell receptor (beta chain) sequence. Method: immunoSEQ multiplex PCR; TCRdb's copy keeps in-frame clones and lacks some. This table holds about 150,000 clones, around 88% found once. These data are taken from a study of blood T cell repertoires in COVID-19. Study-level background: Italy, Spain and the United States were the sources of the convalescent and acute COVID-19 samples.

The ends lost 3 bases at V and 6 bases at J; junction bases unmatched: 7. The germline V gene encodes CDR1 LGHDT and CDR2 YNNKEL (reference sequence). The CDR3 is 15 amino acids. Sequencing used peripheral blood. The chain recombines TRBV3-1 (or the pseudogene TRBV3-2) with TRBJ1-4; 7 bases are shared with TRBD1. The origin of this receptor is a woman in her seventies who had recovered from COVID-19. The CDR3 here is CASSQLTGSYEKLFF. DNA of the CDR3: TGTGCCAGCAGCCAGTTGACAGGGTCATATGAAAAACTGTTTTTT.